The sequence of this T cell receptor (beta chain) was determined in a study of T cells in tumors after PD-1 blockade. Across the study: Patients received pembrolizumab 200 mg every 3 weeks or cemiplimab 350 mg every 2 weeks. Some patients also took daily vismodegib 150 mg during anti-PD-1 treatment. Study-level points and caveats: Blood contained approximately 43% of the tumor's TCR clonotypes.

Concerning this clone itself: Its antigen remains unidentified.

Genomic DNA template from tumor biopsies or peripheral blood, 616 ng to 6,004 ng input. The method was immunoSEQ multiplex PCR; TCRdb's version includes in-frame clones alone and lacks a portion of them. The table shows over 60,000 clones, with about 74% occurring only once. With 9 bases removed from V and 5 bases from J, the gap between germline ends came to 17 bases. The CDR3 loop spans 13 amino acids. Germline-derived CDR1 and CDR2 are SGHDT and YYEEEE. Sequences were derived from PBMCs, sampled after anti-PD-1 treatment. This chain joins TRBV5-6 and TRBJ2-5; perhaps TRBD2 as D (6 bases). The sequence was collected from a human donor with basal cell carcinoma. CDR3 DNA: TGTGCCACCCGAGGGACTCCCACGGAGACCCAGTACTTC. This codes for CATRGTPTETQYF.